Listed here is a single TCR beta chain. The antigen is not known. CD45RA+ naive and CD45RA-negative memory subsets were separated from CD4+ cells. The data were taken from a study of shared clonotypes between healthy human individuals. Points from the study as a whole: Shared across a few donors were about 4.8% of the naive CD4 clonotypes. Though the depth was large, rarefaction showed that sorted-subset sequencing was incomplete.

Per germline, CDR1 SGDLS and CDR2 YYNGEE. This CDR3 is built from 16 residues. V lost 0 bases to trimming and J lost 1 base, with 13 bases between them. Here immunoSEQ multiplex PCR was the method, and the copy in TCRdb shows in-frame clones only, minus some. The data contain under 1,900,000 clones, 98% of them seen just once; the ten biggest clones take up approximately 0.4%. The chain couples TRBV9 to TRBJ2-5; D is possibly TRBD2 (6 bases). Sequences were obtained from naive CD4+ T cells sorted from blood. Subset in this sample: CD45RA+ positively selected. This sequence originates from a young man in good health. In DNA, the CDR3 is TGTGCCAGCAGCGTAGCTACGGGGGTGGGCCAAGAGACCCAGTACTTC. It specifies CASSVATGVGQETQYF.